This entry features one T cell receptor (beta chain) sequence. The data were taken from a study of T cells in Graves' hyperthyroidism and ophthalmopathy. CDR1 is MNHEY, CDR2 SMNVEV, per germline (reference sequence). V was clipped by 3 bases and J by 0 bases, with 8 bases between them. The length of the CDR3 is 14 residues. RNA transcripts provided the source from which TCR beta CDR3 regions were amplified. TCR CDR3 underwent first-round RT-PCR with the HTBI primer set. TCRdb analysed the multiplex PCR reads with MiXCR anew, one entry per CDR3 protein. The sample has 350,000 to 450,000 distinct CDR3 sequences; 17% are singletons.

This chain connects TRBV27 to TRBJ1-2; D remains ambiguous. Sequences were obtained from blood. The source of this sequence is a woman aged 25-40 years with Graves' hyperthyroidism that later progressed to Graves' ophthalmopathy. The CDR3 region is CASSFVPTNYGYTF. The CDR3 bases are TGTGCCAGCAGTTTTGTTCCCACTAACTATGGCTACACCTTC.